This T cell receptor (beta chain) was sequenced in a study of blood T cell repertoires in COVID-19. In its sample, this clone was seen once. The method was immunoSEQ multiplex PCR; TCRdb's version includes in-frame clones alone and lacks a portion of them. The profile shows about 310,000 clones, 90% of them singletons. V shed 3 bases, J shed 6 bases, and the junction held 12 bases outside the gene matches. CDR1 and CDR2 from the germline V gene are MDHEN and SYDVKM. This CDR3 contains 18 residues. The chain couples TRBV28 to TRBJ2-1, with TRBD2 identical over 12 bases. The clonotype comes from a woman aged 18 to 35 with acute COVID-19. Source material: PBMCs or T cells enriched from blood (not recorded which). Here the CDR3 reads CASSFLASGRAGSNEQFF. DNA of the CDR3: TGTGCCAGCAGTTTTTTGGCTAGCGGGAGGGCCGGGTCCAATGAGCAGTTCTTC.